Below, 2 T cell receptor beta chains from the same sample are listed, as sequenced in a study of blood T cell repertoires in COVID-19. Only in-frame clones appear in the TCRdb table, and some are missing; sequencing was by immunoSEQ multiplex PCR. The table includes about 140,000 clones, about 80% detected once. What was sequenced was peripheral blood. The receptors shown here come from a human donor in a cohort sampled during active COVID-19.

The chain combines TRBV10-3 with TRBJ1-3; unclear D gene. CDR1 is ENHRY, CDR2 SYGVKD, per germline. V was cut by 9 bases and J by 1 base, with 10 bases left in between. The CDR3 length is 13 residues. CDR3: CAMKRGSGNTIYF. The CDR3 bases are TGTGCCATGAAACGGGGTTCTGGAAACACCATATATTTT.

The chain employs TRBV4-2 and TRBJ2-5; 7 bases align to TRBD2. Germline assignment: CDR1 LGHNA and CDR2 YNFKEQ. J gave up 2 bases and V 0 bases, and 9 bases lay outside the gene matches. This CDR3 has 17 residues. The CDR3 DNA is TGTGCCAGCAGCCAAGATCCGGCGGGGGAGGAACAAGAGACCCAGTACTTC. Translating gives CASSQDPAGEEQETQYF.